One and the same sample provided the 23 T cell receptor beta chains below, sequenced in a study of blood T cell repertoires in COVID-19. Measured with immunoSEQ multiplex PCR; TCRdb has only the in-frame clones, and not every one. The profile shows 150,000 or so clones, 86% of them singletons. Sequencing was done on a sample of peripheral blood. The source of these receptors is a woman aged 60-75 years with acute or convalescent COVID-19.

V and J are TRBV2 and TRBJ2-5, with 7 positions matching TRBD1. The CDR3 totals 17 residues. CDR1 is SNHLY, CDR2 FYNNEI, per germline. V lost 3 bases, J lost 1 base, and 11 bases stayed unmatched. The CDR3 DNA is TGTGCCAGCAGTGATGGGCCGGGACAGTCAATCCAAGAGACCCAGTACTTC. Its protein product is CASSDGPGQSIQETQYF.

This sequence joins TRBV6-5 and TRBJ2-2; the match to TRBD1 covers 8 bases. Unmatched junction bases numbered 3, after V lost 2 bases and J lost 1 base. This CDR3 spans 16 amino acids. The germline V gene encodes CDR1 MNHEY and CDR2 SVGAGI. Here the CDR3 reads CASSYQDRVNTGELFF. CDR3 coding DNA: TGTGCCAGCAGTTACCAGGACAGGGTGAACACCGGGGAGCTGTTTTTT.

The chain links TRBV2 to TRBJ2-1; 7 bases agree with TRBD1. Germline V gene data show CDR1 as SNHLY and CDR2 as FYNNEI. The CDR3 extends over 14 amino acids. V lost 5 bases, J lost 0 bases, and 1 base stayed unmatched. The CDR3 nucleotides are TGTGCCAGCAGTCGGGACAGCTCCTACAATGAGCAGTTCTTC. Amino acids: CASSRDSSYNEQFF.

The CDR3 DNA sequence: TGTGCCAGCAGTGCCGCGGCGGGCTATGGCTACACCTTC. Its protein product is CASSAAAGYGYTF. The chain carries TRBV12-3 or TRBV12-4 and TRBJ1-2; D gene uncertain. V was trimmed by 5 bases and J by 4 bases, leaving 11 bases between them. This CDR3 region has 13 residues.

The rearrangement uses TRBV5-4 and TRBJ2-5; 11 positions agree with TRBD2. The V gene end was trimmed by 5 bases and the J gene end by 6 bases; junction bases not matched to a gene: 6. Germline V gene sequence: CDR1 SGHNT, CDR2 YYREEE (reference sequence). The CDR3 sequence is 14 residues long. CDR3 region: CASRIAGGPQTQYF. CDR3 DNA: TGTGCCAGCAGAATAGCGGGGGGGCCGCAGACCCAGTACTTC.

This chain uses TRBV5-1 with TRBJ1-1, with TRBD1 as a possible D gene (5 bases). Germline lookup yields CDR1 SGHRS and CDR2 YFSETQ. Trimming took off 0 bases at V and 0 bases at J, with 9 bases between the two ends. The CDR3 runs to 15 residues. The chain's CDR3 is CASSLAKGLNTEAFF. The CDR3 DNA sequence: TGCGCCAGCAGCTTGGCCAAGGGGCTGAACACTGAAGCTTTCTTT.

This clone came up once. The chain has TRBV3-1 (or the pseudogene TRBV3-2) and TRBJ1-2; TRBD1 is a possible D gene (5 bases). V lost 1 base and J 3 bases, leaving 15 bases between the germline ends. In germline, CDR1 is LGHDT, CDR2 YNNKEL (reference sequence). The CDR3 length is 16 residues. CDR3 DNA sequence: TGTGCCAGCAGCCAAGCGGGTCTAGGGGAGGACTATGGCTACACCTTC. It is translated as CASSQAGLGEDYGYTF.

The chain links TRBV2 to TRBJ2-1, with TRBD2 identical over 8 bases. The CDR3 contains 11 residues. The germline V gene encodes CDR1 SNHLY and CDR2 FYNNEI. V gave up 6 bases and J gave up 12 bases; unmatched junction bases: 4. CDR3 nucleotide sequence: TGTGCCAGCAGCCCCGGGGGGGCGCAGTTCTTC. Translation gives CASSPGGAQFF. The full variable domain, with the rest looked up from reference TRBV2 and TRBJ2-1, is EPEVTQTPSHQVTQMGQEVILRCVPISNHLYFYWYRQILGQKVEFLVSFYNNEISEKSEIFDDQFSVERPDGSNFTLKIRSTKLEDSAMYFCASSPGGAQFFGPGTRLTVL.

The chain is built from TRBV30 and TRBJ2-2; 11 bases match TRBD2. J was trimmed by 3 bases and V by 2 bases; bases with no gene match: 2. The CDR3 totals 15 residues. Germline V gene sequence: CDR1 GTSNPN, CDR2 SVGIG (reference sequence). The CDR3: CAWSLGLADTGELFF. The CDR3 DNA sequence: TGTGCCTGGAGTCTGGGACTAGCGGACACCGGGGAGCTGTTTTTT.

The chain recombines TRBV9 with TRBJ2-7; tentatively, D is TRBD2 (6 bases). CDR1 and CDR2 from the germline V gene are SGDLS and YYNGEE. This CDR3 is built from 15 residues. Trimming stripped 0 bases from V and 2 bases from J, with 12 bases between. The CDR3 coding sequence is TGTGCCAGCAGCGTAGGACTAGAGAAGGCCTACGAGCAGTACTTC. Translated: CASSVGLEKAYEQYF.

This clone was counted once. The chain employs TRBV4-1 and TRBJ2-7; TRBD2 agrees at 14 bases. From germline, CDR1 is MGHRA and CDR2 YSYEKL. This CDR3 is built from 18 residues. Germline trimming cut 1 base from V and 7 bases from J; bases unmatched to any gene: 12. CDR3 protein: CASSQVPPGGLAGVEQYF. In DNA form, the CDR3 reads TGCGCCAGCAGCCAAGTGCCACCCGGGGGACTAGCGGGGGTTGAGCAGTACTTC.

The V and J genes are TRBV18 and TRBJ2-5; maybe TRBD2 (8 bases). This CDR3 region has 16 residues. In germline, CDR1 is KGHSH, CDR2 LQKENI. The ends were cut back, 4 bases at V and 4 bases at J, with 19 bases in the middle. The CDR3 here is CASSLQTSEGAETQYF. The CDR3 coding sequence is TGTGCCAGCTCACTCCAGACTAGCGAGGGGGCAGAGACCCAGTACTTC.

J is TRBJ2-3 and V is TRBV7-9, with 9 bases identical to TRBD1. Germline CDR1 SEHNR, CDR2 FQNEAQ (reference sequence). The length of the CDR3 is 15 residues. Losses at the gene ends were 1 base for V and 4 bases for J; bases not matched to a gene: 3. The CDR3 sequence is CASSLGDRDADTQYF. The CDR3 nucleotides read TGTGCCAGCAGCTTAGGGGACAGGGACGCAGATACGCAGTATTTT.

Notes on this clone: At the DNA level, this CDR3 is encoded by other sequences in the same sample as well. This sequence joins TRBV6-5 and TRBJ1-1; 8 positions match TRBD1. Germline V gene sequence: CDR1 MNHEY, CDR2 SVGAGI. V gave up 6 bases and J gave up 5 bases; unmatched junction bases: 8. The CDR3 has 14 residues. CDR3: CASSPRTGWTEAFF. The CDR3 DNA reads TGTGCCAGCAGCCCGAGGACAGGGTGGACTGAAGCTTTCTTT.

This chain connects TRBV27 to TRBJ1-5; 8 nucleotides line up with TRBD1. Per germline, CDR1 MNHEY and CDR2 SMNVEV (reference sequence). This CDR3 spans 17 amino acids. V shed 8 bases and J 0 bases; nucleotides not matched to a gene: 12. In DNA form, the CDR3 reads TGTGCCAGCCTCATCAGGGGGCCCCGTTATAGCAATCAGCCCCAGCATTTT. This encodes CASLIRGPRYSNQPQHF.

In this sample, this clone turned up many times. The rearrangement links TRBV3-1 (or the pseudogene TRBV3-2) to TRBJ2-2; D perhaps matches TRBD2 (7 bases). There are 17 residues in the CDR3. The V gene's germline CDR1 is LGHDT and CDR2 YNNKEL (reference sequence). V was clipped by 0 bases and J by 6 bases, with 17 bases between them. The DNA of the CDR3 is TGTGCCAGCAGCCAAGATCCTCGCGGGGGCAGGCCCGGGGAGCTGTTTTTT. It encodes CASSQDPRGGRPGELFF.

The chain uses TRBV18 and TRBJ2-3; TRBD1 agrees at 7 bases. V shed 1 base, J shed 2 bases, and the junction held 6 bases outside the gene matches. The CDR3 covers 16 residues. CDR1 is KGHSH, CDR2 LQKENI, per germline. The CDR3 DNA sequence: TGTGCCAGCTCACCACAGTTGGGACAGACCACAGATACGCAGTATTTT. The encoded protein is CASSPQLGQTTDTQYF. Full variable domain (remainder filled in from reference TRBV18 and TRBJ2-3): NAGVMQNPRHLVRRRGQEARLRCSPMKGHSHVYWYRQLPEEGLKFMVYLQKENIIDESGMPKERFSAEFPKEGPSILRIQQVVRGDSAAYFCASSPQLGQTTDTQYFGPGTRLTVL.

This chain joins TRBV5-6 and TRBJ2-5; no definite D call. The germline V gene has CDR1 SGHDT and CDR2 YYEEEE. CDR3 size: 15 residues. The V and J ends lost 0 bases and 0 bases respectively, with 9 bases between them. CDR3 amino acids: CASSLVAEYQETQYF. DNA for the CDR3: TGTGCCAGCAGCTTGGTAGCTGAGTACCAAGAGACCCAGTACTTC.

The chain employs TRBV4-2 and TRBJ2-3; the match to TRBD2 covers 14 bases. Germline loops: CDR1 LGHNA, CDR2 YNFKEQ. Unmatched junction bases numbered 12, after V lost 7 bases and J lost 0 bases. There are 19 residues in the CDR3. The CDR3: CASTWQGTSGGLSTDTQYF. Written as DNA, the CDR3 is TGTGCCAGCACCTGGCAGGGGACTAGCGGGGGATTAAGCACAGATACGCAGTATTTT.

The chain recombines TRBV9 with TRBJ2-6; D not resolved. CDR3 length equals 16 residues. The V end was cut by 0 bases, the J end by 1 base, with 8 bases between. The germline V gene has CDR1 SGDLS and CDR2 YYNGEE. The CDR3: CASSVAQASGANVLTF. The CDR3 DNA reads as TGTGCCAGCAGCGTAGCTCAAGCGTCTGGGGCCAACGTCCTGACTTTC.

The table lists this clone with a count of one. This chain links TRBV28 with TRBJ1-5, with 8 bases lining up with TRBD1. The CDR3 is made up of 15 amino acids. The germline V gene has CDR1 MDHEN and CDR2 SYDVKM. J lost 3 bases, V lost 3 bases, and 4 bases had no gene match. The CDR3 region has the DNA TGTGCCAGCAGTTTTGGGACAGGCCTCAATCAGCCCCAGCATTTT. It translates to CASSFGTGLNQPQHF.

The genes are TRBV24-1 and TRBJ2-3; possibly TRBD2 for D (5 bases). Trimming removed 5 bases from V and 6 bases from J, with 11 bases in between. The CDR3 sequence is 13 residues long. CDR1 is KGHDR, CDR2 SFDVKD, per germline. CDR3 region: CATSGSSIDTQYF. CDR3 DNA sequence: TGTGCCACCAGTGGGTCTAGCATCGATACGCAGTATTTT.

This clone was seen a single time. This chain connects TRBV29-1 to TRBJ2-7, with D possibly matching TRBD2 (5 bases). CDR3 length equals 14 residues. Germline assignment: CDR1 SQVTM and CDR2 ANQGSEA. Trimming shortened V by 5 bases and J by 5 bases, and 19 bases separated the two germline ends. The CDR3: CSVPPTRAFHEQYF. In DNA, the CDR3 is TGCAGCGTTCCCCCCACTAGGGCATTCCACGAGCAGTACTTC.